These 19 T cell receptor beta chains originate from one sample sequenced in a study of blood T cell repertoires in COVID-19. This table comes from immunoSEQ multiplex PCR, and its TCRdb copy is limited to in-frame clones, with some not included. The sample comprises roughly 150,000 clones, more than 75% of which are singletons, and roughly 15% rests with the top ten. The sequencing input was peripheral blood. Source of these receptors: a human donor with acute or convalescent COVID-19. The donor label of this sample is uncertain.

This clone was counted a few times. The chain joins TRBV7-3 to TRBJ1-1; the match to TRBD1 covers 10 bases. The germline gives CDR1 SGHTA, CDR2 FQGTGA. The CDR3 length is 16 residues. V shed 5 bases, J shed 5 bases, and the junction held 11 bases outside the gene matches. This CDR3 is CASSLRDRGGRTEAFF. In DNA, the CDR3 is TGTGCCAGCAGCCTCCGGGACAGGGGTGGGCGGACTGAAGCTTTCTTT.

The chain couples TRBV15 to TRBJ2-5; TRBD2 is a possible D gene (6 bases). The length of the CDR3 is 13 residues. Trimming took 5 bases from V and 4 from J, leaving 11 bases between them. CDR1 and CDR2 (germline): LNHNV, YYDKDF (reference sequence). The CDR3 DNA reads TGTGCCACCAGCCCACGGAGGGGAGAGACCCAGTACTTC. Translation gives CATSPRRGETQYF.

The rearrangement uses TRBV11-3 and TRBJ2-3; possibly TRBD1 for D (5 bases). Between the trimmed V and J ends, which lost 3 bases and 1 base, there was a span of 8 bases. The CDR3 loop spans 14 amino acids. Germline-derived CDR1 and CDR2 are SGHNT and YENEEA. The CDR3 DNA sequence: TGTGCCAGCAGCTTGGCCAGGGGCACAGATACGCAGTATTTT. Amino acid sequence: CASSLARGTDTQYF.

V gene TRBV6-5 combines with J gene TRBJ1-1; unclear D gene. V gave up 8 bases and J gave up 0 bases, with 10 bases separating them. This CDR3 contains 13 residues. Per the germline V gene, CDR1 is MNHEY and CDR2 is SVGAGI. The CDR3 region has the DNA TGTGCCAGCGCACAACAGATGAACACTGAAGCTTTCTTT. This codes for CASAQQMNTEAFF.

The V call is TRBV4-1, the J call TRBJ2-3, with 8 bases lining up with TRBD2. The CDR3 length is 18 residues. J lost 4 bases, V lost 0 bases, and 12 bases had no gene match. CDR1 is MGHRA, CDR2 YSYEKL, per germline. In DNA, the CDR3 is TGCGCCAGCAGCCAAGATACCCCGGGACTAGGGAGGCCAGATACGCAGTATTTT. Encoded protein: CASSQDTPGLGRPDTQYF.

This sequence joins TRBV6-6 and TRBJ1-5; TRBD1 might be the D (6 bases). V gave up 6 bases and J gave up 4 bases, with 19 bases separating them. The length of the CDR3 is 16 residues. In germline, CDR1 is MNHNY, CDR2 SVGAGI (reference sequence). CDR3 in DNA: TGTGCCAGCAGCAATCCCCGGACAGCTAGAAATCAGCCCCAGCATTTT. It is translated as CASSNPRTARNQPQHF.

The V gene is TRBV5-1, the J gene TRBJ1-6; TRBD1 is a possible D gene (5 bases). The germline CDR1 and CDR2 sequences are SGHRS and YFSETQ. V lost 2 bases, J lost 0 bases, and 12 bases lay in between. The length of the CDR3 is 17 residues. The CDR3 nucleotides read TGCGCCAGCAGCTTCGGACACCAGAGCTCCTATAATTCACCCCTCCACTTT. It translates to CASSFGHQSSYNSPLHF.

The J gene is TRBJ1-1, the V gene TRBV30, with TRBD1 as a possible D gene (5 bases). The germline V gene encodes CDR1 GTSNPN and CDR2 SVGIG (reference sequence). The V end was cut by 3 bases, the J end by 8 bases, with 10 bases between. CDR3 length equals 11 residues. This CDR3 reads CAWSRQKEAFF. The CDR3 nucleotides read TGTGCCTGGAGCCGACAGAAGGAAGCTTTCTTT.

V and J are TRBV19 and TRBJ1-2, with a weak D call TRBD1 (5 bases). Germline V gene lookup returns CDR1 LNHDA and CDR2 SQIVND (reference sequence). V lost 5 bases to trimming and J lost 2 bases, with 15 bases between them. This CDR3 is built from 15 residues. The CDR3 spells CASSGDRLYNYGYTF. CDR3 nucleotides: TGTGCCAGTAGTGGAGACAGACTTTACAACTATGGCTACACCTTC.

This rearrangement joins TRBV27 to TRBJ1-1; the D gene is possibly TRBD1 (6 bases). Germline CDR1 MNHEY, CDR2 SMNVEV (reference sequence). The CDR3 is 15 amino acids. V was pared by 5 bases and J by 0 bases, with 13 bases between. In nucleotides, the CDR3 is TGTGCCAGCAGTCCATTAAACAGGGTGAACACTGAAGCTTTCTTT. This sequence encodes CASSPLNRVNTEAFF.

V and J are TRBV5-1 and TRBJ1-4, with TRBD1 matching 7 bases. Per germline, CDR1 SGHRS and CDR2 YFSETQ. The CDR3 has 14 amino acids. The ends lost 4 bases at V and 1 base at J; junction bases unmatched: 1. CDR3: CASSRQGTNEKLFF. Here the CDR3 DNA reads TGCGCCAGCAGCCGACAGGGAACTAATGAAAAACTGTTTTTT.

The chain couples TRBV12-5 to TRBJ1-1, with D unresolved. CDR1 and CDR2 from the germline V gene are LGHNT and FRNRAP. Trimming removed 0 bases at V and 2 bases at J, with 13 bases between. This CDR3 spans 16 amino acids. The CDR3, as DNA: TGTGCTAGTGGTTTGGTATCGTGGGCAGAAAACACTGAAGCTTTCTTT. This translates into CASGLVSWAENTEAFF. Filled out from reference TRBV12-5 and TRBJ1-1, the complete variable domain reads DARVTQTPRHKVTEMGQEVTMRCQPILGHNTVFWYRQTMMQGLELLAYFRNRAPLDDSGMPKDRFSAEMPDATLATLKIQPSEPRDSAVYFCASGLVSWAENTEAFFGQGTRLTVV.

The chain has TRBV9 and TRBJ2-2, with D tentatively TRBD2 (5 bases). Germline V gives CDR1 SGDLS, CDR2 YYNGEE. V was cut by 4 bases and J by 1 base, with 29 bases left in between. The CDR3 loop spans 21 amino acids. The CDR3 sequence is CASSSEGNMADRPLNTGELFF. CDR3 sequence (DNA): TGTGCCAGCAGCTCCGAGGGTAACATGGCCGACCGCCCTTTGAACACCGGGGAGCTGTTTTTT.

The rearrangement joins TRBV7-2 to TRBJ1-3; D call uncertain. Looked up from germline, CDR1 is SGHTA and CDR2 is FQGNSA. There are 13 residues in the CDR3. Trimming removed 5 bases from V and 0 bases from J, with 5 bases in between. As DNA, the CDR3 is TGTGCCAGCAGCCCCTCCTCTGGAAACACCATATATTTT. Its translation: CASSPSSGNTIYF.

CDR3 amino acids: CASSLGSGGAYEQYF. In DNA, the CDR3 is TGTGCCAGCAGCTTGGGTAGCGGGGGAGCCTACGAGCAGTACTTC. The chain combines TRBV5-5 with TRBJ2-7; 9 bases agree with TRBD2. Germline V CDR1 and CDR2: SGHKS, YYEKEE (reference sequence). Losses at the gene ends were 0 bases for V and 2 bases for J; bases not matched to a gene: 3. This CDR3 has 15 residues.

This rearrangement joins TRBV6-2 or TRBV6-3 to TRBJ2-7, with a weak D call TRBD1 (5 bases). The germline CDR1 and CDR2 sequences are MNHEY and SVGEGT. The V end was cut by 2 bases, the J end by 2 bases, with 10 bases between. CDR3 length equals 14 residues. The CDR3, as DNA: TGTGCCAGCAGTTACCGTGGGGCACCCTACGAGCAGTACTTC. Its protein is CASSYRGAPYEQYF.

The chain has TRBV30 and TRBJ2-3; maybe TRBD2 (6 bases). Germline V gene lookup returns CDR1 GTSNPN and CDR2 SVGIG (reference sequence). With 0 bases removed from V and 5 bases from J, the gap between germline ends came to 9 bases. The CDR3 is 13 residues long. The CDR3 DNA reads as TGTGCCTGGAGTGTACGGCGGGGAGATACGCAGTATTTT. Amino acids: CAWSVRRGDTQYF.

The rearrangement uses TRBV7-2 and TRBJ1-5, with a possible D match to TRBD1 (5 bases). CDR3 size: 15 residues. V lost 5 bases and J lost 3, with 14 bases in between. The germline CDR1 and CDR2 sequences are SGHTA and FQGNSA. The CDR3 DNA is TGTGCCAGCAGCGGCGGGGGTCCTACCAATCAGCCCCAGCATTTT. The encoded protein is CASSGGGPTNQPQHF.

This clone has a single count. CDR3 sequence (DNA): TGTGCCAGCAGAGCCATCGGACAGGGCAGCCAGCCCCAGCATTTT. Translation gives CASRAIGQGSQPQHF. V is TRBV2 and J is TRBJ1-5, with 8 bases aligning to TRBD1. The length of the CDR3 is 15 residues. Losses at the gene ends were 6 bases for V and 7 bases for J; bases not matched to a gene: 11. Germline lookup yields CDR1 SNHLY and CDR2 FYNNEI.